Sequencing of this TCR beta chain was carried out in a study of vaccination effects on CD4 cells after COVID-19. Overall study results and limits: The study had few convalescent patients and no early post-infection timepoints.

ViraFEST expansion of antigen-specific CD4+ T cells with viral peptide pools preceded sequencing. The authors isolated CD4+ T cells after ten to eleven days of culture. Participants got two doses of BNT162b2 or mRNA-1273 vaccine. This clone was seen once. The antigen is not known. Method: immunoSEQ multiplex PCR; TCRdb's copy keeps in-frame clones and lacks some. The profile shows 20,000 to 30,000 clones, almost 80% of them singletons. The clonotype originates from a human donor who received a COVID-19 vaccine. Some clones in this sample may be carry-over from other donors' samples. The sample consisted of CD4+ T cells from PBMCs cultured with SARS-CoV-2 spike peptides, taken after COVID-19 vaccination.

The CDR3 loop reads CASSYVAASNQPQHF. In DNA form, the CDR3 reads TGTGCCAGCAGTTACGTTGCGGCGAGCAATCAGCCCCAGCATTTT. The chain uses TRBV6-6 and TRBJ1-5; D gene unclear. This CDR3 contains 15 residues. Germline-derived CDR1 and CDR2 are MNHNY and SVGAGI (reference sequence). The ends were cut back, 2 bases at V and 1 base at J, with 9 bases in the middle.